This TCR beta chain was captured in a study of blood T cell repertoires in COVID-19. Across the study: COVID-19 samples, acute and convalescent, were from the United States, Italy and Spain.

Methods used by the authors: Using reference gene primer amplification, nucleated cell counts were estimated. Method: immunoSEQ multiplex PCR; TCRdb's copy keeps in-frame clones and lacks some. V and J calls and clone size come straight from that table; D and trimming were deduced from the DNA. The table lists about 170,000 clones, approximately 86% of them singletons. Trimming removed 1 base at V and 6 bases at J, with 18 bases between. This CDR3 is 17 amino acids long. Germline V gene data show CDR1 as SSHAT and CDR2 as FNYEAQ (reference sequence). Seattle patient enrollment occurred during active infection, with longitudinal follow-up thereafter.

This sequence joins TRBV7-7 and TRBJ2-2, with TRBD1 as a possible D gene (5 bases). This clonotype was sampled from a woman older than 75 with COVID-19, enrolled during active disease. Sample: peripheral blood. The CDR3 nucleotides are TGTGCCAGCAGCTTAGAGGTCAGCAGGGATAATTCCGGGGAGCTGTTTTTT. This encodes CASSLEVSRDNSGELFF.